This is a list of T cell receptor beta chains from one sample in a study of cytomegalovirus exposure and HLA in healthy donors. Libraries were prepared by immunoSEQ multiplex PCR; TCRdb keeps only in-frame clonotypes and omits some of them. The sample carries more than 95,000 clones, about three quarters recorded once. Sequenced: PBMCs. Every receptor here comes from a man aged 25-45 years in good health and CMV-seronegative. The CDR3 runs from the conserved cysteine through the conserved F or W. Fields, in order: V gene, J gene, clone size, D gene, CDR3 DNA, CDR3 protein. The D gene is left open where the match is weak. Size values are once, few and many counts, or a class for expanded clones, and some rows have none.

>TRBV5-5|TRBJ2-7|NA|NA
TGTGCCAGCAGCTTGGGACTAAGCGGGTACTACGAGCAGTACTTC
CASSLGLSGYYEQYF
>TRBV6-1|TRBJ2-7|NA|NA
TGTGCCAGCAGGGGTAGGGAGCCCCACGAGCAGTACTTC
CASRGREPHEQYF
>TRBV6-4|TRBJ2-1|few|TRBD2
TGTGCCAGCAGTGATGGACTAGCGGGGGCAAAGGAGCAGTTCTTC
CASSDGLAGAKEQFF
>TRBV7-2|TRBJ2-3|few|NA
TGTGCCAGCAGCTTAACCGAGAGGGGCACAGATACGCAGTATTTT
CASSLTERGTDTQYF
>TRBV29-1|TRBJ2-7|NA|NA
TGCAGCGCCTCGGACAACTTCTCCTACGAGCAGTACTTC
CSASDNFSYEQYF
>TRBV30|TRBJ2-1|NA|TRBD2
TGTGCCTGGAGTCGTGCCCTTGGTCGCCAGTGGGCGGGGGGGCATAATGAGCAGTTCTTC
CAWSRALGRQWAGGHNEQFF
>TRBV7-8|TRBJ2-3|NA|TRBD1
TGTGCCAGCAGCCCAAAAGACAGGGGCTGGGGCACAGATACGCAGTATTTT
CASSPKDRGWGTDTQYF
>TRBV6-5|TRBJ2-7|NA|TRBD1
TGTGCCAGCAGGGGGACAGGGACCTACGAGCAGTACTTC
CASRGTGTYEQYF
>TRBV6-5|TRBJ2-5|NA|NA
TGTGCCAGCAGCCCAGGGTTAGGGTCGGAGACCCAGTACTTC
CASSPGLGSETQYF
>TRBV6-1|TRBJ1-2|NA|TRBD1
TGTGCCAGCAGCCAGGGGGTGACCTATGGCTACACCTTC
CASSQGVTYGYTF
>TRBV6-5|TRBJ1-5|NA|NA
TGTGCCAGCAGTCGACAGAGTCAGCAGCCCCAGCATTTT
CASSRQSQQPQHF
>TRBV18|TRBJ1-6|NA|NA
TGTGCCAGCTCACCACCCGGACAGATCTCTTCACCCCTCCACTTT
CASSPPGQISSPLHF
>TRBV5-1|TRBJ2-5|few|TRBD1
TGCGCCAGCAGCTTGTGGACAGGCCAAGAGACCCAGTACTTC
CASSLWTGQETQYF
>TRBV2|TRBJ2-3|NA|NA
TGTGCCAGCTTGCCAGTCCGCACAGATACGCAGTATTTT
CASLPVRTDTQYF
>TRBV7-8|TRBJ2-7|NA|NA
TGTGCCAGCAGCCCCAGGGGCGGTTCCTACGAGCAGTACTTC
CASSPRGGSYEQYF
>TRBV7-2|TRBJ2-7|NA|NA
TGTGCCAGCAGCTTAGCGGAAACAGTGAGCTCCTACGAGCAGTACTTC
CASSLAETVSSYEQYF
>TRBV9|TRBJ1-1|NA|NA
TGTGCCAGCAGCCCCCCGGGGGGGAGCACTGAAGCTTTCTTT
CASSPPGGSTEAFF
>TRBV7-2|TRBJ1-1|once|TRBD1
TGTGCCAGCACCGTGGACAGGGCCACTGAAGCTTTCTTT
CASTVDRATEAFF
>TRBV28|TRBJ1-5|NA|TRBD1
TGTGCCAGCAGTTCCCCCCCGGACAGGGCTCAGCCCCAGCATTTT
CASSSPPDRAQPQHF
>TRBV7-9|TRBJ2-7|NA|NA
TGTGCCAGCAGAACAGACGGCGAGCAGTACTTC
CASRTDGEQYF
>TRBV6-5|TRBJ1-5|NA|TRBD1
TGTGCCAGCAGACAGGACAGGGGTGGCCAGCCCCAGCATTTT
CASRQDRGGQPQHF
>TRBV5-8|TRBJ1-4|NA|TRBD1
TGTGCCAGCAGCTTTTTGACAGGGGGAAATGAAAAACTGTTTTTT
CASSFLTGGNEKLFF
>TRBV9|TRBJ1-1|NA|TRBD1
TGTGCCAGCAGCGTATCATGGGGACAGGGTGCTGAAGCTTTCTTT
CASSVSWGQGAEAFF
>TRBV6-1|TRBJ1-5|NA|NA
TGTGCCAGCAGGGAAAGACAGTTATCTTATAGCAATCAGCCCCAGCATTTT
CASRERQLSYSNQPQHF
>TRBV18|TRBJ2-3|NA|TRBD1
TGTGCCAGCTCACCACCTTTTAACAGGGGCTCAGATACGCAGTATTTT
CASSPPFNRGSDTQYF
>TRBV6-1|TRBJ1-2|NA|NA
TGTGCCAGCAGAGACAGGAAACTTAACTATGGCTACACCTTC
CASRDRKLNYGYTF
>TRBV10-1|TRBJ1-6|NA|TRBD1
TGCGCCAGCAGTGAGTCTCCCGGGACAGCGATAGTAAATAATTCACCCCTCCACTTT
CASSESPGTAIVNNSPLHF
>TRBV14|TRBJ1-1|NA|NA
TGTGCCAGCAGCCAAGTAGGAGTAACTGAAGCTTTCTTT
CASSQVGVTEAFF
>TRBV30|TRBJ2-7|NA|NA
TGTGCCTGGAGTTACATCGCGGGGCACGGCTACGAGCAGTACTTC
CAWSYIAGHGYEQYF
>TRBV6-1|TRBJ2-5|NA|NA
TGTGCCAGCAGTGGGCCCAGTCGTGGAGAGACCCAGTACTTC
CASSGPSRGETQYF
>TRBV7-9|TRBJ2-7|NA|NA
TGTGCCAGCAGCTTACCAGACAGCTCCTACGAGCAGTACTTC
CASSLPDSSYEQYF
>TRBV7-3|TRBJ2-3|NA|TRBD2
TGTGCCAGCAGCTCCTCATGGACTAGCGGGGGGGCCCGGGATACGCAGTATTTT
CASSSSWTSGGARDTQYF
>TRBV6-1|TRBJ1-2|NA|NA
TGTGCCGGCAGTGAAGGACAGATACTTAACTATGGCTACACCTTC
CAGSEGQILNYGYTF
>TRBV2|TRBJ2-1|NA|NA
TGTGCCAGCAGTGGGACTGGGCCACCCTACAATGAGCAGTTCTTC
CASSGTGPPYNEQFF
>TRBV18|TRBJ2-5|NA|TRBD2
TGTGCCAGCTCACCACCGGGCGGGAGTTCGGAGACCCAGTACTTC
CASSPPGGSSETQYF
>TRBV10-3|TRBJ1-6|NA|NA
TGTGCCATCAGCGGAGGTCCCTATAATTCACCCCTCCACTTT
CAISGGPYNSPLHF
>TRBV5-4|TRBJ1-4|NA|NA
TGTGCCAGCAGCCCCGGGGGGGTCACTAATGAAAAACTGTTTTTT
CASSPGGVTNEKLFF
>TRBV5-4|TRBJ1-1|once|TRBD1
TGTGCCAGCAGCCCCCCCGTAGGACAGGGGGCGGGGAACACTGAAGCTTTCTTT
CASSPPVGQGAGNTEAFF
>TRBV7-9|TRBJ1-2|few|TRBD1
TGTGCCAGCAGCCCATGGACAGGGTCTAACTATGGCTACACCTTC
CASSPWTGSNYGYTF
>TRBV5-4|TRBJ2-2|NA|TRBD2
TGTGCCAGCAGCTTTGGGGGGAGGGACACCGGGGAGCTGTTTTTT
CASSFGGRDTGELFF
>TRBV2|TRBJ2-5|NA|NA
TGTGCCAGCAGCCCGACAGTCCCCCAAGAGACCCAGTACTTC
CASSPTVPQETQYF
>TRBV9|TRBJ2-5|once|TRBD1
TGTGCCAGCAGCCCGGAGGACAGGGGGCGGGAGACCCAGTACTTC
CASSPEDRGRETQYF
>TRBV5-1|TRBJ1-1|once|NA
TGCGCCAGCAGCACTGCAGGGGCATTGAACACTGAAGCTTTCTTT
CASSTAGALNTEAFF
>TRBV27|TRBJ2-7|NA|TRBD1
TGTGCCAGCAGGGGGGACAGGGTCTACGAGCAGTACTTC
CASRGDRVYEQYF
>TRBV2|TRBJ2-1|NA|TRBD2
TGTGCCAGCACCCCAACTAGCGGGAGTTACAATGAGCAGTTCTTC
CASTPTSGSYNEQFF
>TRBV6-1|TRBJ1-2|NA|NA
TGTGCCAGCTCCGCCGGGACAAACTATGGCTACACCTTC
CASSAGTNYGYTF
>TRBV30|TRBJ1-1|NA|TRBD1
TGTGCCTGGAGTGTCCCTGGACAGGGGGGCACTGAAGCTTTCTTT
CAWSVPGQGGTEAFF
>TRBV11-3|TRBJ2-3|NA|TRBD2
TGTGCCAGCAGCTTAGATCCCCCAGCGGGAGGGCGGGGAGATACGCAGTATTTT
CASSLDPPAGGRGDTQYF